This entry lists 14 T cell receptor beta chains sequenced from one sample in a study of T cells in Graves' hyperthyroidism and ophthalmopathy. Researchers amplified the TCR beta CDR3 regions from RNA transcripts. First-round RT-PCR targeting the TCR CDR3 was performed with the HTBI primer set. TCRdb analysed the multiplex PCR reads with MiXCR anew, one entry per CDR3 protein. The profile shows around 340,000 distinct CDR3 sequences, approximately 14% of them singletons. Input material: blood. These receptors were taken from a woman younger than 45 with Graves' hyperthyroidism.

This clonotype was observed many times. This chain joins TRBV7-2 and TRBJ2-1; 9 positions match TRBD2. Losses at the gene ends were 1 base for V and 4 bases for J; bases not matched to a gene: 5. Germline assignment: CDR1 SGHTA and CDR2 FQGNSA. The CDR3 has 16 amino acids. CDR3 sequence: CASSLGGGRGYNEQFF. The CDR3, as DNA: TGTGCCAGCAGCTTAGGGGGCGGGAGGGGGTACAATGAGCAGTTCTTC.

The J gene is TRBJ2-7, the V gene TRBV30; TRBD2 aligns across 13 bases. Losses at the gene ends were 2 bases for V and 6 bases for J; bases not matched to a gene: 7. CDR3 length: 15 amino acids. Per the germline V gene, CDR1 is GTSNPN and CDR2 is SVGIG (reference sequence). CDR3 nucleotides: TGTGCCTGGAGTCCGCCCTGGACTAGCGGGGGCGAGCAGTACTTC. Translating gives CAWSPPWTSGGEQYF.

As to this clonotype: A much larger clone differs from this one at a single base, so this may be a read error. The chain couples TRBV6-2 or TRBV6-3 to TRBJ2-7, with a tentative D call TRBD1 (5 bases). Germline-derived CDR1 and CDR2 are MNHEY and SVGEGT. The CDR3 totals 12 residues. CDR3 DNA sequence: TGTGCCCGCAGGGCGGCTACCTACGAGCAGTACTTC. Protein: CARRAATYEQYF.

The chain has TRBV4-1 and TRBJ2-1; maybe TRBD1 (6 bases). Between the trimmed V and J ends, which lost 0 bases and 0 bases, there was a span of 9 bases. The germline gives CDR1 MGHRA, CDR2 YSYEKL. The CDR3 is 16 residues long. The CDR3 region is CASSQDEGGSYNEQFF. CDR3 DNA sequence: TGCGCCAGCAGCCAAGATGAAGGGGGCTCCTACAATGAGCAGTTCTTC.

This clonotype was recorded at least ten times. The genes are TRBV12-3 or TRBV12-4 and TRBJ2-1; TRBD1 is a possible D gene (7 bases). The CDR3 has 16 amino acids. Trimming removed 5 bases from V and 5 bases from J, with 19 bases in between. The CDR3 region is CASSPQGGGANNEQFF. The CDR3, as DNA: TGTGCCAGCAGTCCGCAAGGAGGGGGCGCAAACAATGAGCAGTTCTTC.

This clonotype was seen a handful of times. This sequence joins TRBV5-5 and TRBJ1-5; D call uncertain. CDR1 SGHKS and CDR2 YYEKEE come from the germline V gene (reference sequence). There are 15 residues in the CDR3. Trimming took 4 bases from V and 1 from J, leaving 12 bases between them. The CDR3: CASSRAMESNQPQHF. In nucleotides, the CDR3 is TGTGCCAGCAGCCGGGCGATGGAAAGCAATCAGCCCCAGCATTTT.

This clonotype was observed a handful of times. This chain joins TRBV20-1 and TRBJ1-5, with a possible D match to TRBD1 (5 bases). The germline V and J ends were trimmed by 3 bases and 2 bases, with 14 bases remaining between them. CDR3 length: 15 amino acids. The V gene's germline CDR1 is DFQATT and CDR2 SNEGSKA (reference sequence). The DNA for the CDR3 is TGCAGTGCTAGGGGGCCGGGGTCGGGCAATCAGCCCCAGCATTTT. Translation gives CSARGPGSGNQPQHF.

This clonotype was seen more than once but under ten times. This rearrangement joins TRBV5-1 to TRBJ2-7; the match to TRBD1 covers 9 bases. The CDR3 has 15 amino acids. Trimming cost V 6 bases and J 4 bases; bases outside gene matches: 11. CDR1 and CDR2 (germline): SGHRS, YFSETQ. The DNA for the CDR3 is TGCGCCAGCACCCCAGCGGGACAGGGAGATTACGAGCAGTACTTC. Amino acid sequence: CASTPAGQGDYEQYF.

This clonotype was picked up a small number of times. CDR3: CASSFGGIRRTNEQFF. In DNA, the CDR3 is TGTGCCAGCAGCTTTGGAGGAATAAGGAGGACCAATGAGCAGTTCTTC. V usage is TRBV7-8 and J usage is TRBJ2-1; D possibly corresponds to TRBD2 (5 bases). V was trimmed by 3 bases and J by 6 bases, leaving 18 bases between them. Germline V lookup: CDR1 SGHVS, CDR2 FQNEAQ. The CDR3 has 16 amino acids.

There are many counts of this clonotype. V and J are TRBV13 and TRBJ2-7, with 13 bases fitting TRBD2. Germline lookup yields CDR1 PRHDT and CDR2 FYEKMQ (reference sequence). The CDR3 is 15 amino acids. Germline trimming cut 3 bases from V and 3 bases from J; bases unmatched to any gene: 2. The CDR3 sequence: CASSFGTSGIYEQYF. In DNA, the CDR3 is TGTGCCAGCAGCTTCGGGACTAGCGGGATCTACGAGCAGTACTTC.

The chain joins TRBV29-1 to TRBJ2-7, with a possible D match to TRBD2 (5 bases). Trimming removed 4 bases at V and 6 bases at J, with 16 bases between. Germline assignment: CDR1 SQVTM and CDR2 ANQGSEA. The CDR3 totals 13 residues. The CDR3 nucleotides read TGCAGCGTTGTTCGGGGTCCCGTTGGCGAGCAGTACTTC. This encodes CSVVRGPVGEQYF.

In this sample, this clonotype turned up many times. The chain links TRBV2 to TRBJ1-3; D remains ambiguous. CDR3 length: 13 residues. V shed 7 bases and J shed 4 bases, with 11 bases lying between them. CDR1 and CDR2 from the germline V gene are SNHLY and FYNNEI. CDR3 DNA sequence: TGTGCCAGCACTTCACAGTTCGGAAACACCATATATTTT. Translating it yields CASTSQFGNTIYF. Drawing the rest from reference TRBV2 and TRBJ1-3, the complete variable domain is EPEVTQTPSHQVTQMGQEVILRCVPISNHLYFYWYRQILGQKVEFLVSFYNNEISEKSEIFDDQFSVERPDGSNFTLKIRSTKLEDSAMYFCASTSQFGNTIYFGEGSWLTVV.

This clonotype was seen more than once but under ten times. The CDR3 does not end in the conserved phenylalanine or tryptophan, so this is likely a read error. The chain is built from TRBV5-1 and TRBJ2-3, with a possible D match to TRBD1 (6 bases). Germline-derived CDR1 and CDR2 are SGHRS and YFSETQ. This CDR3 contains 16 residues. Between the trimmed V and J ends, which lost 0 bases and 1 base, there was a span of 12 bases. The CDR3 DNA sequence: TGCGCCAGCAGCTTGGCCATACAGGGAGGCACAGATACGCAGTATCTT. Protein sequence: CASSLAIQGGTDTQYL.

The rearrangement links TRBV7-2 to TRBJ1-4; 7 bases agree with TRBD1. J gave up 6 bases and V 5 bases, and 3 bases lay outside the gene matches. This CDR3 has 13 residues. The germline gives CDR1 SGHTA, CDR2 FQGNSA. CDR3 in DNA: TGTGCCAGCAGCCGAGGGACAGATGAAAAACTGTTTTTT. This codes for CASSRGTDEKLFF.